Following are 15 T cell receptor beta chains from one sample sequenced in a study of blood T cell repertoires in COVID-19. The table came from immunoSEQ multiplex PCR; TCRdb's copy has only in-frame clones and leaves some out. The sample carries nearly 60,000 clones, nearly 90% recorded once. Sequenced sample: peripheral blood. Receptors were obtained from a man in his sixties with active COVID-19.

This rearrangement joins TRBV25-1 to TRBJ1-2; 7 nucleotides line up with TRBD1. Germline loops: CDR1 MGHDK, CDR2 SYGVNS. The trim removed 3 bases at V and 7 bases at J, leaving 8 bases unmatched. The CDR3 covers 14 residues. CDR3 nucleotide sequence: TGTGCCAGCAGTGACTCCTCGACAGGGAGTGGCTACACCTTC. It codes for CASSDSSTGSGYTF.

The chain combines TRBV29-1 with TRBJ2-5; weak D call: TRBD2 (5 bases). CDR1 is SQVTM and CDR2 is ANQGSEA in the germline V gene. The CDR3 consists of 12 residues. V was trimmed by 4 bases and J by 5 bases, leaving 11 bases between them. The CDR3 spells CSVGGVGETQYF. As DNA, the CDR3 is TGCAGCGTTGGGGGAGTCGGGGAGACCCAGTACTTC.

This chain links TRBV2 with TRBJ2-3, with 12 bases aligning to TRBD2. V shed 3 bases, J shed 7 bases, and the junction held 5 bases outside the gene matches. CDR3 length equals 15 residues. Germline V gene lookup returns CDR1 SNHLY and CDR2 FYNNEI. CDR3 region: CASSETSGSRYTQYF. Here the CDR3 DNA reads TGTGCCAGCAGTGAGACTAGCGGGAGTCGGTATACGCAGTATTTT.

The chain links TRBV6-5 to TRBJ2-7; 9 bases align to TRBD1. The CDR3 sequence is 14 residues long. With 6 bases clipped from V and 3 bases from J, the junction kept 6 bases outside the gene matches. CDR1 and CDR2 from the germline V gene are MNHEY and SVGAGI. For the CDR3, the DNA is TGTGCCAGCAGGCCGGGACAGGGCGGCTACGAGCAGTACTTC. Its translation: CASRPGQGGYEQYF.

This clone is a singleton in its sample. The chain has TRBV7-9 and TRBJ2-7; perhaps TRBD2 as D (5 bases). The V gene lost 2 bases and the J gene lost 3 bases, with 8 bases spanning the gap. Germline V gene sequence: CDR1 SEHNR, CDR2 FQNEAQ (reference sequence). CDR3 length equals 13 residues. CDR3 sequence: CASSLTGIYEQYF. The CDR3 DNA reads TGTGCCAGCAGCTTAACGGGAATCTACGAGCAGTACTTC. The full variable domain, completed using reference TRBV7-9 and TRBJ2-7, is DTGVSQNPRHKITKRGQNVTFRCDPISEHNRLYWYRQTLGQGPEFLTYFQNEAQLEKSRLLSDRFSAERPKGSFSTLEIQRTEQGDSAMYLCASSLTGIYEQYFGPGTRLTVT.

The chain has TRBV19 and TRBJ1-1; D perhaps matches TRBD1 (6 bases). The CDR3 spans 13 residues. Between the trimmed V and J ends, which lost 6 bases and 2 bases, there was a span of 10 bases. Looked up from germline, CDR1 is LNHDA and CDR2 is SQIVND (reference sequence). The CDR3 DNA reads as TGTGCCAGTAGCGTGGGACATAACACTGAAGCTTTCTTT. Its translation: CASSVGHNTEAFF.

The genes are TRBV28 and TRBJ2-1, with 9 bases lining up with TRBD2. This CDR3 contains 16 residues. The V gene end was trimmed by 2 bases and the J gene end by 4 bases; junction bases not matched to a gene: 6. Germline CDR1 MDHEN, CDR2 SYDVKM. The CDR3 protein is CASSLAGGDLYNEQFF. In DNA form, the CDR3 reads TGTGCCAGCAGTTTAGCGGGAGGGGACTTGTACAATGAGCAGTTCTTC.

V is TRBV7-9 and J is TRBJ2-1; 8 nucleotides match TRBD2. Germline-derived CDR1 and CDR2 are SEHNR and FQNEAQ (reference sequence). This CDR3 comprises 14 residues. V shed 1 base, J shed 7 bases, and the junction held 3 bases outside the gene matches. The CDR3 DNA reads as TGTGCCAGCAGCTTAGTTAGCGGGACGAATGAGCAGTTCTTC. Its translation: CASSLVSGTNEQFF.

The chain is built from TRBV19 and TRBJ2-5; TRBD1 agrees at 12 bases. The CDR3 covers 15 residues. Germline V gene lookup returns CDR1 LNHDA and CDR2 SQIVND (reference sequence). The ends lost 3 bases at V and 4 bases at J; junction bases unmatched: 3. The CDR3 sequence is CASSIGTGGAETQYF. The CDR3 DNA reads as TGTGCCAGTAGTATTGGGACAGGGGGCGCAGAGACCCAGTACTTC.

CDR3 nucleotide sequence: TGTGCCTGGAGACAGGCGAGCTCCTATAATTCACCCCTCCACTTT. It translates to CAWRQASSYNSPLHF. The gene calls are TRBV30 and TRBJ1-6, with D perhaps matching TRBD1 (5 bases). CDR1 is GTSNPN, CDR2 SVGIG, per germline (reference sequence). V was pared by 3 bases and J by 0 bases, with 9 bases between. The CDR3 length is 15 residues.

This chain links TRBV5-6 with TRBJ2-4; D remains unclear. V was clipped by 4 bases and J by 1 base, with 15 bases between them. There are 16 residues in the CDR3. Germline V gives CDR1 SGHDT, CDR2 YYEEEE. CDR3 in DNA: TGTGCCAGCAGCCCGGGTAGACTGACTGCCAAAAACATTCAGTACTTC. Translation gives CASSPGRLTAKNIQYF.

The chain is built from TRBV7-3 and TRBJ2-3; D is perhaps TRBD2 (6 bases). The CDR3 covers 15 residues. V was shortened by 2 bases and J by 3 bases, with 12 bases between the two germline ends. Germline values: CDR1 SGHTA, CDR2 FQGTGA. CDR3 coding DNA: TGTGCCAGCAGCTTAGCGGGGAAGGAGACAGATACGCAGTATTTT. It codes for CASSLAGKETDTQYF.

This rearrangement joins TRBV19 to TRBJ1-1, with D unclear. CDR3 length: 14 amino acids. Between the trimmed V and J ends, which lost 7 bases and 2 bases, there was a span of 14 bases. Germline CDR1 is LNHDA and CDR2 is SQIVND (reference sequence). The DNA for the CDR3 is TGTGCCAGTACCATGACACCCATTAACACTGAAGCTTTCTTT. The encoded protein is CASTMTPINTEAFF. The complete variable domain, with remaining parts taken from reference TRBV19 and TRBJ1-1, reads DGGITQSPKYLFRKEGQNVTLSCEQNLNHDAMYWYRQDPGQGLRLIYYSQIVNDFQKGDIAEGYSVSREKKESFPLTVTSAQKNPTAFYLCASTMTPINTEAFFGQGTRLTVV.

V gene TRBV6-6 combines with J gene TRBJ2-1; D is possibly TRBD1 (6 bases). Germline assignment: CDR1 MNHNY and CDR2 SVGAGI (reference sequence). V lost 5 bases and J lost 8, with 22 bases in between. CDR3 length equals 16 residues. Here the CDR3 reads CASSLPMGAREDEQFF. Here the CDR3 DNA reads TGTGCCAGCAGTCTCCCAATGGGGGCGCGTGAGGATGAGCAGTTCTTC.

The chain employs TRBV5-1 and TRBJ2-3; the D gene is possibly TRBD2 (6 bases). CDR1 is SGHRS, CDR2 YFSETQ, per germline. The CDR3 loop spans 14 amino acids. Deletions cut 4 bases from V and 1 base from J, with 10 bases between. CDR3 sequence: CASSPRGGTDTQYF. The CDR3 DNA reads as TGCGCCAGCAGCCCCCGCGGGGGCACAGATACGCAGTATTTT.